This TCR beta chain originates from a study of Ad26.COV2.S vaccination and SARS-CoV-2 variants. Overall study results and limits: Post-vaccination breadth of spike-specific CD8+ and CD4+ T cell responses was reportedly substantial.

Sequencing was performed with immunoSEQ multiplex PCR; in TCRdb, only in-frame clones are kept and a portion is missing. The sample includes around 340,000 clones, 75% to 90% of them seen just once. Per the germline V gene, CDR1 is SEHNR and CDR2 is FQNEAQ (reference sequence). V shed 5 bases, J shed 7 bases, and the junction held 10 bases outside the gene matches. The CDR3 contains 14 residues. A note on this clone: Its antigen remains unidentified.

Stated treatment: around 19 received Ad26.COV2.S at low or high dose, single or two shots; 5 received placebo; per-sample allocation not given. At day 63 after the first vaccine or placebo injection, samples were drawn. Sequenced material: peripheral blood, taken in a trial of Ad26.COV2.S vaccine versus placebo. The receptor was derived from a person aged 18-60 years who received the Ad26.COV2.S COVID-19 vaccine or a placebo. The chain is built from TRBV7-9 and TRBJ1-2, with 7 bases that match TRBD1. The CDR3 region is CASSRGQPGTGYTF. The CDR3 DNA reads TGTGCCAGCAGCCGGGGACAGCCGGGGACTGGCTACACCTTC.